This paragraph covers one TCR beta chain sequence. Its matching antigen is unknown. This sample is drawn from a study of cytomegalovirus exposure and HLA in healthy donors. This CDR3 has 15 amino acids. V was pared by 4 bases and J by 0 bases, with 6 bases of the junction left unmatched. Germline loops: CDR1 SGHVS, CDR2 FQNEAQ. The data were produced by immunoSEQ multiplex PCR, yet TCRdb's version contains in-frame clones alone and is incomplete. The repertoire holds around 49,000 clones, with 85% to 95% as singletons. General observations from the study: The CMV antigen specificity of a few CMV-associated chains was confirmed through in vitro analysis.

The V and J genes are TRBV7-8 and TRBJ2-7, with 7 bases aligning to TRBD1. The receptor's source is a woman aged 18-29 years in good health and CMV-seropositive. Sequences were obtained from PBMCs. The CDR3 DNA sequence: TGTGCCAGCAGCTATACAGGGGTCGGCTCCTACGAGCAGTACTTC. It is translated as CASSYTGVGSYEQYF.